This TCR beta chain was retrieved from a study of OX40 agonist ivuxolimab in advanced cancers. After removal of 5 bases from V and 4 bases from J, the junction contained 4 bases not matched to a gene. The CDR3 sequence is 13 residues long. Germline V gene sequence: CDR1 MNHEY, CDR2 SMNVEV (reference sequence). This clone has a single count. Sequencing was performed with immunoSEQ multiplex PCR; in TCRdb, only in-frame clones are kept and a portion is missing. This sample carries some 23,000 clones, roughly 90% of them seen once, and the ten largest clones take 49%. Sequences were derived from CD4+ or CD8+ T cells sorted from blood, sampled in a trial of the OX40 agonist ivuxolimab. The rearrangement joins TRBV27 to TRBJ2-7; 8 nucleotides agree with TRBD1. This TCR was sampled from an adult with an advanced solid tumor such as melanoma, head and neck, liver or kidney cancer. This CDR3 is CASSKGQVYEQYF. CDR3 bases: TGTGCCAGCAGTAAGGGACAGGTATACGAGCAGTACTTC.